This T cell receptor (beta chain) was found in a study of cytomegalovirus exposure and HLA in healthy donors. Sequencing was performed with immunoSEQ multiplex PCR; in TCRdb, only in-frame clones are kept and a portion is missing. The table has around 60,000 clones, about 96% seen once. Study results and caveats: A few chains linked to CMV were shown in vitro to be specific for CMV antigens.

In the case of this clone: The antigen is not known.

The ends lost 2 bases at V and 11 bases at J; junction bases unmatched: 8. The length of the CDR3 is 13 residues. Germline V gene data show CDR1 as MNHNS and CDR2 as SASEGT. Sequences were obtained from PBMCs. This receptor was taken from a woman aged 18-29 years in good health and CMV-seronegative. V usage is TRBV6-1 and J usage is TRBJ1-1; 7 bases line up with TRBD1. As DNA, the CDR3 is TGTGCCAGCAGTGAACGTCAGACAGGGCTGGCTTTCTTT. Amino acid sequence: CASSERQTGLAFF.